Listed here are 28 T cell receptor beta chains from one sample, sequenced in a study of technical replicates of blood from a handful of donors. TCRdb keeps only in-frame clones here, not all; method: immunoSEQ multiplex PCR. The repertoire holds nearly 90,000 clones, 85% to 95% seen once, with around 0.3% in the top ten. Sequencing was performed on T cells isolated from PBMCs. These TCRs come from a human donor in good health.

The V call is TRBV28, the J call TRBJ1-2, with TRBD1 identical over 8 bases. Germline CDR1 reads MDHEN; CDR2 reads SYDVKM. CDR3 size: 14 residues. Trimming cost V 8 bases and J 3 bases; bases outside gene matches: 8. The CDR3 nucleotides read TGTGCCAGCGTTACAGGGGGAAAGGACTATGGCTACACCTTC. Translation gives CASVTGGKDYGYTF.

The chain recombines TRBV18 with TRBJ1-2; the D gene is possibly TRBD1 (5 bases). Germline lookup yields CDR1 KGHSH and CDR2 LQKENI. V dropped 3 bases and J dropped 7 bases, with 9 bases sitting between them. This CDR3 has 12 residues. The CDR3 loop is CASSPGQGGYTF. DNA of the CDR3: TGTGCCAGCTCACCGGGTCAGGGTGGCTACACCTTC.

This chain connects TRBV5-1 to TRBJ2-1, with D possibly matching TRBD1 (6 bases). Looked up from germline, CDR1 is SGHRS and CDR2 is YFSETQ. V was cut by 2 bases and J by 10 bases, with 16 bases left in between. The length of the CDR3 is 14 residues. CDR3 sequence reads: CASSLGGEGREQFF. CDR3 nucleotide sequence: TGCGCCAGCAGCTTAGGGGGAGAAGGCCGGGAGCAGTTCTTC.

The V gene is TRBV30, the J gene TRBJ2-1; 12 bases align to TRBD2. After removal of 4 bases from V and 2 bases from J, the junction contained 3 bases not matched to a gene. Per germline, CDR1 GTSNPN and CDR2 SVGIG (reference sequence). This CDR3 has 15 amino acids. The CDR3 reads CAWTLAGGPYNEQFF. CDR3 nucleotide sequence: TGTGCCTGGACGCTAGCGGGAGGGCCCTACAATGAGCAGTTCTTC.

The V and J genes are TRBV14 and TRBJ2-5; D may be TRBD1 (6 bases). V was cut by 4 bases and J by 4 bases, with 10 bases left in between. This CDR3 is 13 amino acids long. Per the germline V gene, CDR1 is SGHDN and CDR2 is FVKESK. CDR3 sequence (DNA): TGTGCCAGCAGCCGGACAGTGAGAGAGACCCAGTACTTC. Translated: CASSRTVRETQYF.

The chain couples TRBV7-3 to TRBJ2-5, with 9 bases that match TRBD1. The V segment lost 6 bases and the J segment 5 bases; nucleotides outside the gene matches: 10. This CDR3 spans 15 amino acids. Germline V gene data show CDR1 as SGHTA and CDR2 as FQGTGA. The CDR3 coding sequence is TGTGCCAGCAGTGTCACAGGGGGCGCTCGGGAGACCCAGTACTTC. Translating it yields CASSVTGGARETQYF.

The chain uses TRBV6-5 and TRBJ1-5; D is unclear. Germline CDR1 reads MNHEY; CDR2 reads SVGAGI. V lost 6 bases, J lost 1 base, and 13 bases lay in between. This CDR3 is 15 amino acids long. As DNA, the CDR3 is TGTGCCAGCAGCTCGTTCCGAGGGAGCAATCAGCCCCAGCATTTT. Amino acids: CASSSFRGSNQPQHF.

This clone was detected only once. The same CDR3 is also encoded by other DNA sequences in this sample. The CDR3 nucleotides are TGTGCCAGCAGCTTGACTAGCGGGAGCACAGATACGCAGTATTTT. Protein: CASSLTSGSTDTQYF. The V call is TRBV7-2, the J call TRBJ2-3, with 10 nucleotides matching TRBD2. The V gene end was trimmed by 3 bases and the J gene end by 0 bases; junction bases not matched to a gene: 0. There are 15 residues in the CDR3. In germline, CDR1 is SGHTA, CDR2 FQGNSA.

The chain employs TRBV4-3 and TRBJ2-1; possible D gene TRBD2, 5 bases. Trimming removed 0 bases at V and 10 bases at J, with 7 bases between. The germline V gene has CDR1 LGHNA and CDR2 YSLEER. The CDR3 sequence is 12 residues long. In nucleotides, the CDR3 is TGCGCCAGCAGCCAAGATAGGAGGGAGCAGTTCTTC. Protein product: CASSQDRREQFF.

The CDR3, as DNA: TGTGCCAGCAGCTTCGGCAGGGGAATGAACACTGAAGCTTTCTTT. Translating gives CASSFGRGMNTEAFF. This chain connects TRBV7-9 to TRBJ1-1, with D possibly being TRBD1 (6 bases). Trimming left V 3 bases short and J 0 bases short, with 11 bases between. There are 15 residues in the CDR3. Germline V gives CDR1 SEHNR, CDR2 FQNEAQ (reference sequence). The variable domain in full, with the rest retrieved from reference TRBV7-9 and TRBJ1-1, is DTGVSQNPRHKITKRGQNVTFRCDPISEHNRLYWYRQTLGQGPEFLTYFQNEAQLEKSRLLSDRFSAERPKGSFSTLEIQRTEQGDSAMYLCASSFGRGMNTEAFFGQGTRLTVV.

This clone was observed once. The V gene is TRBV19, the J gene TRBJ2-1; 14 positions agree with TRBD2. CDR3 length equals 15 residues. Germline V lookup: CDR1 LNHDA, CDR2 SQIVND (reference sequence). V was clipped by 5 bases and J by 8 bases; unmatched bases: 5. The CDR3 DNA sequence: TGTGCCAGTAGTGCCGGACTAGCGGGAGGCTATGAGCAGTTCTTC. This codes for CASSAGLAGGYEQFF. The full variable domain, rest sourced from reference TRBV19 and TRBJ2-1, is DGGITQSPKYLFRKEGQNVTLSCEQNLNHDAMYWYRQDPGQGLRLIYYSQIVNDFQKGDIAEGYSVSREKKESFPLTVTSAQKNPTAFYLCASSAGLAGGYEQFFGPGTRLTVL.

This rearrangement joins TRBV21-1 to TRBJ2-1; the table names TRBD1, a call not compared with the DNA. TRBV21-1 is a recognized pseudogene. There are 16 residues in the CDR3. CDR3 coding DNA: TGTGCCAGCAGCACCCACGACAGGAGCTCCTACAATGAGCAGTTCTTC. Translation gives CASSTHDRSSYNEQFF.

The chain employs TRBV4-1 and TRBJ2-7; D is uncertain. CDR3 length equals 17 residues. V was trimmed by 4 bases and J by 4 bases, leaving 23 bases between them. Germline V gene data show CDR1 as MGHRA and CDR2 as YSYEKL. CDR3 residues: CASSRETPLGLIYEQYF. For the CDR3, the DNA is TGCGCCAGCAGCCGAGAAACCCCTCTAGGCCTTATTTACGAGCAGTACTTC.

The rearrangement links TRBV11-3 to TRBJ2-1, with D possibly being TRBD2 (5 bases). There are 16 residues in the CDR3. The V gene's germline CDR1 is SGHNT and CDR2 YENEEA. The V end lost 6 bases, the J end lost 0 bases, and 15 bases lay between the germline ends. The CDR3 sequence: CASSSRALSSYNEQFF. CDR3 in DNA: TGTGCCAGCAGTTCGAGGGCCCTGAGCTCCTACAATGAGCAGTTCTTC.

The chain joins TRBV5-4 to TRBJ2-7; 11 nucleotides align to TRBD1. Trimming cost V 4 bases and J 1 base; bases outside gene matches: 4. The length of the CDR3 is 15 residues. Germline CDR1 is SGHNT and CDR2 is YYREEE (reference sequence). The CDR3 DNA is TGTGCCAGCAGCCCCGGGACAGGGGGGTCCTACGAGCAGTACTTC. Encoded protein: CASSPGTGGSYEQYF.

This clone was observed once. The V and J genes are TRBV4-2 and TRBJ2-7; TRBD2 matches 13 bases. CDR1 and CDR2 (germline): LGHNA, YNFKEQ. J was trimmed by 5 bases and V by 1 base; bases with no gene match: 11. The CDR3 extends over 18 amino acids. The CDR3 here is CASSQGALGLAGIDEQYF. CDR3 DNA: TGTGCCAGCAGCCAAGGAGCCCTGGGACTAGCGGGAATAGACGAGCAGTACTTC.

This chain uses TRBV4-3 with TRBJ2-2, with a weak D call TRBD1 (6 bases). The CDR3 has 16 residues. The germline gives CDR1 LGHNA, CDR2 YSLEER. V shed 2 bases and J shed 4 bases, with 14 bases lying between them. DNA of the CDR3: TGCGCCAGCAGCCAATACCCAGGGGTGGGCACCGGGGAGCTGTTTTTT. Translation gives CASSQYPGVGTGELFF.

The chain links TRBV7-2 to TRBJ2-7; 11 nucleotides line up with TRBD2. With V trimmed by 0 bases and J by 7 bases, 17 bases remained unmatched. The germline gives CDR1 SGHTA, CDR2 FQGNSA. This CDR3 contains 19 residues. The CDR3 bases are TGTGCCAGCAGCTTAGCGGGCCTTAAACTAGCGGGAGTTTCTCTTGAGCAGTACTTC. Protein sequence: CASSLAGLKLAGVSLEQYF.

This chain's CDR3 is CASSLDGTTEAFF. CDR3 in DNA: TGTGCCAGCAGCTTAGACGGGACAACCGAAGCTTTCTTT. The chain employs TRBV11-1 and TRBJ1-1; D possibly corresponds to TRBD1 (6 bases). The CDR3 totals 13 residues. Germline assignment: CDR1 SGHAT and CDR2 FQDESV (reference sequence). V was cut by 1 base and J by 8 bases, with 11 bases left in between.

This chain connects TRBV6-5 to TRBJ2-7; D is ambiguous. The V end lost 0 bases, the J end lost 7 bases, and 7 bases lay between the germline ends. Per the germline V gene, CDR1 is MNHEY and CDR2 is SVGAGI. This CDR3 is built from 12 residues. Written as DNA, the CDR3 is TGTGCCAGCAGTTACTCCCTCGGGGAGCAGTACTTC. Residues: CASSYSLGEQYF.

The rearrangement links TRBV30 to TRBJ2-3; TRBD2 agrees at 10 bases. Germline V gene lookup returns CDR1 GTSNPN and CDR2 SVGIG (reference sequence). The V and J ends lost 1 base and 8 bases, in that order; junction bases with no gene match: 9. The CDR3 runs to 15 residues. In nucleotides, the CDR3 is TGTGCCTGGAGTGAGGCTAGCGGGAGTTGGGGTACGCAGTATTTT. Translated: CAWSEASGSWGTQYF.

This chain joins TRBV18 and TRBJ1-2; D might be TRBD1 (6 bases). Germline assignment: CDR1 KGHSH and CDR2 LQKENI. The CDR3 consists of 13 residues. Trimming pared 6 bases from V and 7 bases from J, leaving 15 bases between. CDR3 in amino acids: CASSYREVAGYTF. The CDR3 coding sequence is TGTGCCAGCTCCTACAGGGAAGTAGCTGGCTACACCTTC.

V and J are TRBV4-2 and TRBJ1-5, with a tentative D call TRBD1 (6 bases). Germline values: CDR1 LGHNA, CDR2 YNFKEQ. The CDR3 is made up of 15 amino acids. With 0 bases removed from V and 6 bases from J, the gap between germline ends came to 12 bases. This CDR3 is CASSQERQGPQPQHF. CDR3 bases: TGTGCCAGCAGCCAAGAAAGGCAGGGGCCTCAGCCCCAGCATTTT.

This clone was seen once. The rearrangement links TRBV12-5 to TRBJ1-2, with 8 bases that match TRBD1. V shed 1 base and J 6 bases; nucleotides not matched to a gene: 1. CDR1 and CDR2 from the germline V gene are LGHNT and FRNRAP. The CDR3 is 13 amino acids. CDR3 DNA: TGTGCTAGTGGTTTGGGGACAGGGAATGGCTACACCTTC. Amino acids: CASGLGTGNGYTF. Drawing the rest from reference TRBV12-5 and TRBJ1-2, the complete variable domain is DARVTQTPRHKVTEMGQEVTMRCQPILGHNTVFWYRQTMMQGLELLAYFRNRAPLDDSGMPKDRFSAEMPDATLATLKIQPSEPRDSAVYFCASGLGTGNGYTFGSGTRLTVV.

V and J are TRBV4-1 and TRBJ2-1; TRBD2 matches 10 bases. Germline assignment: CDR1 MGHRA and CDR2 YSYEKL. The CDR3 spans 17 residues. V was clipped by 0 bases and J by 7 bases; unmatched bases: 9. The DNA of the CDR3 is TGCGCCAGCAGCCAAGAACTAGCGGGACCTTTTCGAAATGAGCAGTTCTTC. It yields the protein CASSQELAGPFRNEQFF.

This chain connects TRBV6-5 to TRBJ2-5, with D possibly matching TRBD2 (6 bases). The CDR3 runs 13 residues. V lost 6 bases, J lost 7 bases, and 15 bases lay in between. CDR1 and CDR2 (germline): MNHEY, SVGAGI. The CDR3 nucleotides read TGTGCCAGCAGCTTGGGACGGGGAGGGACCCAGTACTTC. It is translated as CASSLGRGGTQYF.

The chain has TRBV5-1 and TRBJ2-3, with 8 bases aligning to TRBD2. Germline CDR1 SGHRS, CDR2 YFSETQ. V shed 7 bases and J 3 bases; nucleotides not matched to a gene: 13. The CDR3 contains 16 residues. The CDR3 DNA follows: TGCGCCAGCTGCGCTGGCATAGCGGGAATAACAGATACGCAGTATTTT. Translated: CASCAGIAGITDTQYF.

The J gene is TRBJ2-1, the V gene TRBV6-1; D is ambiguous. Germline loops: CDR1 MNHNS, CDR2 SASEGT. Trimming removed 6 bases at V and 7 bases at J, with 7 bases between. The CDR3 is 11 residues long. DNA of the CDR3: TGTGCCAGCAGAGGAGCAAATGAGCAGTTCTTC. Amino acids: CASRGANEQFF.